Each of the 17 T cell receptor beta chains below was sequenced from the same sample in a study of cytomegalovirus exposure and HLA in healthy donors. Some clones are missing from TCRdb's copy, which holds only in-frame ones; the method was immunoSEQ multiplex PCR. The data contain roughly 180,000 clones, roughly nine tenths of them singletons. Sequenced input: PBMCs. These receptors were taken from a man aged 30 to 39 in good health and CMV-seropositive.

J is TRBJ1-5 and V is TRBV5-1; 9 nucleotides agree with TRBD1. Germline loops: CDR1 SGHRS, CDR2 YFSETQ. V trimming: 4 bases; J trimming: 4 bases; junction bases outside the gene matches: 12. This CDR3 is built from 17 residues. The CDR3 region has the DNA TGCGCCAGCAGCCCCTCCTCCACAGGGGGCGGAAATCAGCCCCAGCATTTT. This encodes CASSPSSTGGGNQPQHF.

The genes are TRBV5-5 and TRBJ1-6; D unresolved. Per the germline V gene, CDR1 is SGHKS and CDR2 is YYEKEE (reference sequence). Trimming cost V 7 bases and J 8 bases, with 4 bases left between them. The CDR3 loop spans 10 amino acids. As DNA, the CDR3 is TGTGCCAGCGGAGATTCACCCCTCCACTTT. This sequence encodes CASGDSPLHF.

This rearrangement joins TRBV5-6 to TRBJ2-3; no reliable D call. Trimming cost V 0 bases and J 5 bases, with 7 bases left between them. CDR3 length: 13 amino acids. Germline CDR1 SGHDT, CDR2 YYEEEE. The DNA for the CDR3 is TGTGCCAGCAGCTTGGTGGTTGTAGATACGCAGTATTTT. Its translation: CASSLVVVDTQYF.

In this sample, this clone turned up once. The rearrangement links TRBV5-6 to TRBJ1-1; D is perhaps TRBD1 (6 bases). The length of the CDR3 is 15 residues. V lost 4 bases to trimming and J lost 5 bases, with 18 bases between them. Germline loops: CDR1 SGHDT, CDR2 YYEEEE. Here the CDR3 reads CASSTKSKGGTEAFF. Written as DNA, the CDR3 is TGTGCCAGCAGCACCAAATCGAAGGGGGGGACTGAAGCTTTCTTT.

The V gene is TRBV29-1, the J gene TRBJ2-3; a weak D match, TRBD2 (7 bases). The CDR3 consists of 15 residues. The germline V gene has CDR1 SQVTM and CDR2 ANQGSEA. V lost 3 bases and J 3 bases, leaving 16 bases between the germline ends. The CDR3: CSVDSGKGGTDTQYF. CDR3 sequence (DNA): TGCAGCGTTGATTCCGGAAAGGGGGGGACAGATACGCAGTATTTT.

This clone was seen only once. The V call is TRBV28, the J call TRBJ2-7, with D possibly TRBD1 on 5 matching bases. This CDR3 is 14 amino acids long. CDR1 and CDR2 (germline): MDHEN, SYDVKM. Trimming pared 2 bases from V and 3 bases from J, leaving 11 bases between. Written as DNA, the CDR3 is TGTGCCAGCAGTTTAACAGGACCAAACTACGAGCAGTACTTC. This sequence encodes CASSLTGPNYEQYF.

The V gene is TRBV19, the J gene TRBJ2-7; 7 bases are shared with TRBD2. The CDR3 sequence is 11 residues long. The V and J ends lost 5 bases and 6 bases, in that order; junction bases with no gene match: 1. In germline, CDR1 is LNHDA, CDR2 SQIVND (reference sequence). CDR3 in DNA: TGTGCCAGTAGTGGGGAGGGCGAGCAGTACTTC. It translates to CASSGEGEQYF. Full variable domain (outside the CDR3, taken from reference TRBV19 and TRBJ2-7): DGGITQSPKYLFRKEGQNVTLSCEQNLNHDAMYWYRQDPGQGLRLIYYSQIVNDFQKGDIAEGYSVSREKKESFPLTVTSAQKNPTAFYLCASSGEGEQYFGPGTRLTVT.

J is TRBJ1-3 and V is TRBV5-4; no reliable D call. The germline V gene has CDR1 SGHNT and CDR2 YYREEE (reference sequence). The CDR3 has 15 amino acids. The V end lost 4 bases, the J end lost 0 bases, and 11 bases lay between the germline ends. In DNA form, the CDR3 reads TGTGCCAGCAGCAATTGGCCGAGCTCTGGAAACACCATATATTTT. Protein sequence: CASSNWPSSGNTIYF.

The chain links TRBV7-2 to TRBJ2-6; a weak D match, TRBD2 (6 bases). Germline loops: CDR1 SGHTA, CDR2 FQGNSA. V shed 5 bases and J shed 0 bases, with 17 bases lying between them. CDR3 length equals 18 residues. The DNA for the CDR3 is TGTGCCAGCAGCCCCCCGGGGACTCCCCTCTCTGGGGCCAACGTCCTGACTTTC. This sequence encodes CASSPPGTPLSGANVLTF.

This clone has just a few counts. CDR3 sequence (DNA): TGCGCCAGCAGCCAAGTCGGACAGGGGTTCGACGAGCAGTACTTC. Translated: CASSQVGQGFDEQYF. The chain links TRBV4-1 to TRBJ2-7; 9 bases map to TRBD1. CDR1 and CDR2 (germline): MGHRA, YSYEKL. The CDR3 has 15 residues. The V segment lost 1 base and the J segment 5 bases; nucleotides outside the gene matches: 6.

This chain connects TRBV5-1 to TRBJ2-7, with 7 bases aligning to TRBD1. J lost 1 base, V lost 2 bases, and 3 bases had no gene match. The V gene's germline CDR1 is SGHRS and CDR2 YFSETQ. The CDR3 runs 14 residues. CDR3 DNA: TGCGCCAGCAGCTTACAGGGGAAGTCCTACGAGCAGTACTTC. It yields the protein CASSLQGKSYEQYF. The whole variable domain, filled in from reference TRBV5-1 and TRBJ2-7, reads KAGVTQTPRYLIKTRGQQVTLSCSPISGHRSVSWYQQTPGQGLQFLFEYFSETQRNKGNFPGRFSGRQFSNSRSEMNVSTLELGDSALYLCASSLQGKSYEQYFGPGTRLTVT.

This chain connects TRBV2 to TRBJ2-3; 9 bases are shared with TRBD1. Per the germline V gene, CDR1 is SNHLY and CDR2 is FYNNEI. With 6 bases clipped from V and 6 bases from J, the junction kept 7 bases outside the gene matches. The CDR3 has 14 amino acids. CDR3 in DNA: TGTGCCAGCAGGAAACAGGGGGCAGGGGATACGCAGTATTTT. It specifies CASRKQGAGDTQYF.

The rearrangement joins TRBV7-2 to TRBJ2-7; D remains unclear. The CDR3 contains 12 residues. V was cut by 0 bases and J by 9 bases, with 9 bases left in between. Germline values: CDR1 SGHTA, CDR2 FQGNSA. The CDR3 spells CASSLASSMQYF. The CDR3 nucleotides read TGTGCCAGCAGCTTAGCATCGTCGATGCAGTACTTC.

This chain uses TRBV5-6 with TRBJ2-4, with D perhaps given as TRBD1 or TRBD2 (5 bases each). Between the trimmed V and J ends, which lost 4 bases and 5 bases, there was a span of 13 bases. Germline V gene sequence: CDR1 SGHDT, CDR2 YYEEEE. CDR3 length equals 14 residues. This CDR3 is CASSTRDGENIQYF. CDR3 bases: TGTGCCAGCAGCACCCGGGACGGTGAAAACATTCAGTACTTC.

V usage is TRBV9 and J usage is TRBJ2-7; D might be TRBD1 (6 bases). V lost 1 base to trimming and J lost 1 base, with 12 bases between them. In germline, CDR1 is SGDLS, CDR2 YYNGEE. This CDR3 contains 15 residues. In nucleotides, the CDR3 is TGTGCCAGCAGCGTAACTGGGCAGGGGTCCTACGAGCAGTACTTC. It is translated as CASSVTGQGSYEQYF.

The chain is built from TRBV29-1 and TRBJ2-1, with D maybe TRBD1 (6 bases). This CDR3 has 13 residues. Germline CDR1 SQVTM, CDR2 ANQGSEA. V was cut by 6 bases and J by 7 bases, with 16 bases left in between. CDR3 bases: TGCAGCGTGGCATACAGGGTTGGAAATGAGCAGTTCTTC. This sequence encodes CSVAYRVGNEQFF.

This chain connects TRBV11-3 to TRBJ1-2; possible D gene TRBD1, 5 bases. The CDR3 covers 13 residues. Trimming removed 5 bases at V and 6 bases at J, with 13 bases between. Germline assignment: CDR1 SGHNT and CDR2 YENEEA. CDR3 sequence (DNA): TGTGCCAGCAGCGAGCAGGGATTTGATGGCTACACCTTC. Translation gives CASSEQGFDGYTF.